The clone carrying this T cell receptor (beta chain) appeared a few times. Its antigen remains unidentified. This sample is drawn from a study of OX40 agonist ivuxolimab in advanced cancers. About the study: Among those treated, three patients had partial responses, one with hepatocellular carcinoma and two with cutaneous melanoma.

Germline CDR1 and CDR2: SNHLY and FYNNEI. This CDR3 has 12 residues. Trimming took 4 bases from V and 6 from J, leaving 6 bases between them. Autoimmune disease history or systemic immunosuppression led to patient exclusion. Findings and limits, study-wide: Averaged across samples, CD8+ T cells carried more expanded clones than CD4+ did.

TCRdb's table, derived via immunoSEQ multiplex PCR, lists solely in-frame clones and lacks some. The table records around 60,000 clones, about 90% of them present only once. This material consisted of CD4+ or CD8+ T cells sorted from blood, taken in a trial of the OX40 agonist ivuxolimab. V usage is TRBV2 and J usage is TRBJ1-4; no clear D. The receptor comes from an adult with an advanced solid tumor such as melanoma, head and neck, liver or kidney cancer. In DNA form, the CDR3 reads TGTGCCAGCAGTGGACTCCATGAAAAACTGTTTTTT. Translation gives CASSGLHEKLFF.